A selection of T cell receptor beta chains follows, all from one sample in a study of T cell responses to AZD1222 COVID-19 vaccine. This table comes from immunoSEQ multiplex PCR, and its TCRdb copy is limited to in-frame clones, with some not included. The table shows 150,000 or so clones, with about nine tenths occurring only once. The starting material was peripheral blood, obtained on day 0 of AZD1222 vaccination. The receptors were gathered from an adult in good health. CDR3s include the opening cysteine and the closing phenylalanine or tryptophan. The D gene is left open where the match is weak. For some rows the clone size is stated as once, few or many, or as a class when expanded; others skip it.

TRBJ2-1,TRBV9,.,TRBD2,TGTGCCAGCAGCGTAGGCGGGAGGGGTAGTGAGCAGTTCTTC,CASSVGGRGSEQFF
TRBJ2-2,TRBV19,.,.,TGTGCCAGTAGTACCTATAACACCGGGGAGCTGTTTTTT,CASSTYNTGELFF
TRBJ1-3,TRBV28,once,.,TGTGCCAGCAAACCTACGAGAAACACCATATATTTT,CASKPTRNTIYF
TRBJ2-7,TRBV20-1,.,.,TGCAGTGCTAGTGGGAAACTGGGGTATTCGTACGAGCAGTACTTC,CSASGKLGYSYEQYF
TRBJ1-3,TRBV4-3,.,.,TGCGCCAGCAGCCAAGCCGATGGAAACACCATATATTTT,CASSQADGNTIYF
TRBJ2-2,TRBV28,.,.,TGTGCCAGCAGTACCCAGACGACAGTGGGGGCCGGGGAGCTGTTTTTT,CASSTQTTVGAGELFF
TRBJ2-5,TRBV5-1,.,TRBD2,TGCGCCAGCAGCTGGAAGGGGCGTCCGACTAGCGGGGCTCAAGAGACCCAGTACTTC,CASSWKGRPTSGAQETQYF
TRBJ2-7,TRBV9,.,.,TGTGCCAGCAGCGTAGAGGGTGGGGCAGCCGAGCAGTACTTC,CASSVEGGAAEQYF
TRBJ2-2,TRBV11-2,.,TRBD2,TGTGCCAGCAGCCCCTGGGGGGGAAACACCGGGGAGCTGTTTTTT,CASSPWGGNTGELFF
TRBJ1-6,TRBV19,.,.,TGTGCCAGTAGTATAGGCCCTGAGGATTCACCCCTCCACTTT,CASSIGPEDSPLHF
TRBJ2-7,TRBV9,.,.,TGTGCCAGCAGCGTGGTACCCTACGAGCAGTACTTC,CASSVVPYEQYF
TRBJ1-5,TRBV6-2/TRBV6-3,.,TRBD1,TGTGCCAGCAGCCAACAGGGGACGCTACAGCCCCAGCATTTT,CASSQQGTLQPQHF
TRBJ1-5,TRBV28,.,TRBD1,TGTGCCAGCAGACGCTCAGGGGGCCTCAATCAGCCCCAGCATTTT,CASRRSGGLNQPQHF
TRBJ2-7,TRBV27,once,.,TGTGCCAGCGGGGGGTGGGCGTCCAGTTCCTACGAGCAGTACTTC,CASGGWASSSYEQYF
TRBJ2-7,TRBV7-2,.,TRBD1,TGTGCCAGCAGCTTATTTCCAAGAACAGGGGAAAGTAACGAGCAGTACTTC,CASSLFPRTGESNEQYF
TRBJ2-6,TRBV27,.,TRBD1,TGTGCCAGCAGTCCCACACTGACAGGGGGGGCCAACGTCCTGACTTTC,CASSPTLTGGANVLTF
TRBJ1-5,TRBV28,.,.,TGTGCCAGCAGTTTAGTCTCCCCGGGACAGCCCCAGCATTTT,CASSLVSPGQPQHF
TRBJ1-1,TRBV21-1,.,.,TGTGCCAGCAGCCTCCTATCCGCTTACACCGGGACCGTGAACACTGAAGCTTTCTTT,CASSLLSAYTGTVNTEAFF
TRBJ1-5,TRBV30,.,.,TGTGCCTGGAGCAGACAGAGCAATCAGCCCCAGCATTTT,CAWSRQSNQPQHF
TRBJ2-7,TRBV5-8,once,TRBD1,TGTGCCAGCAGCTATTACAGGGGGCCAACCTACGAGCAGTACTTC,CASSYYRGPTYEQYF
TRBJ1-5,TRBV28,.,.,TGTGCCAGCATCCAATCCGCCACAGGGCTCCTGGGCAATCAGCCCCAGCATTTT,CASIQSATGLLGNQPQHF
TRBJ2-7,TRBV27,.,.,TGTGCCAGCAGCAAAATAACGGGACTGGTACTCTACGAGCAGTACTTC,CASSKITGLVLYEQYF
TRBJ1-6,TRBV28,.,.,TGTGGAGCAAACTCAAATAATTCACCCCTCCACTTT,CGANSNNSPLHF
TRBJ2-1,TRBV24-1,once,.,TGTGCCACCAGTGATTTGAGTCAGTCGGATGAGCAGTTCTTC,CATSDLSQSDEQFF
TRBJ2-1,TRBV7-6,.,TRBD1,TGTGCCAGCATCCCTGGGGGCGCCCGGGACAGGGTGGTCAATGAGCAGTTCTTC,CASIPGGARDRVVNEQFF
TRBJ2-7,TRBV6-5,.,TRBD2,TGTGCCAGCCTTCCCCGGGGGGGAGACTCCTACGAGCAGTACTTC,CASLPRGGDSYEQYF
TRBJ2-2,TRBV7-3,.,.,TGTGCCAGCAGCTTCCCCGCCTTCGGGGAGCTGTTTTTT,CASSFPAFGELFF
TRBJ2-5,TRBV28,.,TRBD2,TGTGCCAGCGCTCTAGCGGGAACTCCAGGGGAGACCCAGTACTTC,CASALAGTPGETQYF
TRBJ1-6,TRBV7-2,few,.,TGTGCCAGCAGCTTATCTCGAGACCCTAATTCACCCCTCCACTTT,CASSLSRDPNSPLHF
TRBJ2-1,TRBV2,.,.,TGTGCCAGCAGGAAGGTCATAAGGGGCAATGAGCAGTTCTTC,CASRKVIRGNEQFF
TRBJ1-3,TRBV4-3,few,TRBD1,TGCGCCAGCAGCGGGTCGGACAGGGAACCTGGAAACACCATATATTTT,CASSGSDREPGNTIYF
TRBJ2-1,TRBV9,.,.,TGTGCCAGCAGCGTAGGTGAGGGAAACTCCTACAATGAGCAGTTCTTC,CASSVGEGNSYNEQFF
TRBJ1-3,TRBV5-5,.,.,TGTGCCAGCAGCGAAAACTCTGGAAACACCATATATTTT,CASSENSGNTIYF
TRBJ2-1,TRBV11-2,.,TRBD1,TGTGCCAGCAGCCTTGGGACAGTAAACTCCTACAATGAGCAGTTCTTC,CASSLGTVNSYNEQFF
TRBJ1-5,TRBV6-5,.,.,TGTGCCAGCAGGAGGGCTTTAATCGGACCCCAGCATTTT,CASRRALIGPQHF
TRBJ1-2,TRBV20-1,.,.,TGCAGTGCTAGAATGGGGGTTGGCTACACCTTC,CSARMGVGYTF
TRBJ1-5,TRBV2,.,.,TGTGCCAGCAGTGAAGCTCGGGGGGCAGGACAGCCCCAGCATTTT,CASSEARGAGQPQHF
TRBJ2-3,TRBV6-5,.,.,TGTGCCAGCAGTTACGGGCGCACAGATACGCAGTATTTT,CASSYGRTDTQYF
TRBJ1-1,TRBV10-2,.,.,TGCGCCAGCAGTGAGTCGAGGATAGCAGGTCTGGGCACTGAAGCTTTCTTT,CASSESRIAGLGTEAFF
TRBJ2-7,TRBV19,.,.,TGTGCCAGCGGGACCGATTACGAGCAGTACTTC,CASGTDYEQYF
TRBJ2-7,TRBV7-3,once,.,TGTGCCAGCAGTCGAGGCGGAAGCTCCTACGAGCAGTACTTC,CASSRGGSSYEQYF
TRBJ2-5,TRBV20-1,.,.,TGCAGTGCTAAGGGTGGGCAGACCCAGTACTTC,CSAKGGQTQYF
TRBJ2-7,TRBV28,once,TRBD2,TGTGCCAGCAGGACCCGAGTAGCGGGAGTTGCCTACGAGCAGTACTTC,CASRTRVAGVAYEQYF
TRBJ1-2,TRBV6-2/TRBV6-3,.,.,TGTGCCAGCAGCTGGGGGGTGTCCTATGGCTACACCTTC,CASSWGVSYGYTF
TRBJ1-2,TRBV6-5,once,TRBD1,TGTGCCAGCAGCCCACAGGGGGGTTCTAACTATGGCTACACCTTC,CASSPQGGSNYGYTF
TRBJ2-2,TRBV7-8,.,TRBD1,TGTGCCAGCAGCCGGCTACCAAGGGGGCGTCGGGGCACCGGGGAGCTGTTTTTT,CASSRLPRGRRGTGELFF
TRBJ1-1,TRBV7-2,.,.,TGTGCCAGCAGCTTTCAGGTGAACACTGAAGCTTTCTTT,CASSFQVNTEAFF
TRBJ1-1,TRBV2,.,.,TGTGCCAGCACCCCCGGACAGTACACTGAAGCTTTCTTT,CASTPGQYTEAFF
TRBJ1-3,TRBV18,.,TRBD1,TGTGCCAGCTCACCAAGACAGGGTAATTCGGTAGAGTCTGGAAACACCATATATTTT,CASSPRQGNSVESGNTIYF
TRBJ1-1,TRBV27,once,.,TGTGCCAGCAGTTTTGATAAAGGGAACACTGAAGCTTTCTTT,CASSFDKGNTEAFF
TRBJ1-2,TRBV6-5,.,.,TGTGCCAGCATCGTCGGCTATGGCTACACCTTC,CASIVGYGYTF
TRBJ1-2,TRBV21-1,.,.,TGTGCCAGCAGCTATAAAGCACAGGGGACCTTCTATGGCTACACCTTC,CASSYKAQGTFYGYTF
TRBJ1-6,TRBV18,.,.,TGTGCCAGCTCACCACCTAGCCGTTCACCCCTCCACTTT,CASSPPSRSPLHF
TRBJ2-7,TRBV7-2,.,TRBD1,TGTGCCAGCAGCTTAGGGAGTGTGGGGACAGGGCGAGAGCAGTACTTC,CASSLGSVGTGREQYF
TRBJ1-2,TRBV29-1,.,.,TGCAGCGTTGATCGGGCGGGGGCGGCCTATGGCTACACCTTC,CSVDRAGAAYGYTF